The 7 T cell receptor beta chains presented below share a single source sample, sequenced in a study of T cells after yellow fever vaccination. Each CDR3 protein gets one entry after TCRdb re-called the 5' RACE reads with MiXCR. Of approximately 340,000 distinct CDR3 sequences in the sample, more than 8.5% were seen once. The sequencing here drew on PBMCs, taken on the day of the first yellow fever vaccination. Receptors were obtained from a man aged 18 to 30 who received the YFV17D yellow fever vaccine.

J is TRBJ1-1 and V is TRBV15; D ambiguous. This CDR3 has 13 amino acids. The V gene lost 0 bases and the J gene lost 6 bases, with 8 bases spanning the gap. The germline gives CDR1 LNHNV, CDR2 YYDKDF (reference sequence). The CDR3 bases are TGTGCCACCAGCAGAGATCTCTGGGCTGAAGCTTTCTTT. Its translation: CATSRDLWAEAFF.

The chain links TRBV15 to TRBJ2-5; D may be TRBD2 (5 bases). Trimming shortened V by 0 bases and J by 5 bases, and 7 bases separated the two germline ends. The CDR3 spans 13 residues. Germline V gene lookup returns CDR1 LNHNV and CDR2 YYDKDF (reference sequence). The CDR3 loop is CATSRDWRETQYF. The CDR3, as DNA: TGTGCCACCAGCAGAGATTGGAGGGAGACCCAGTACTTC.

The J gene is TRBJ1-4, the V gene TRBV19, with D hard to call. Per the germline V gene, CDR1 is LNHDA and CDR2 is SQIVND (reference sequence). This CDR3 is built from 17 residues. V was pared by 4 bases and J by 0 bases, with 15 bases between. Written as DNA, the CDR3 is TGTGCCAGTAGTAAGGGCGGGAGTTCTACAACTAATGAAAAACTGTTTTTT. This codes for CASSKGGSSTTNEKLFF.

The rearrangement joins TRBV19 to TRBJ1-2; D is possibly TRBD1 (5 bases). Trimming took 2 bases from V and 5 from J, leaving 18 bases between them. The CDR3 length is 16 residues. Germline V lookup: CDR1 LNHDA, CDR2 SQIVND (reference sequence). CDR3: CASSISGTAVSYGYTF. CDR3 nucleotide sequence: TGTGCCAGTAGTATATCCGGGACGGCGGTCTCTTATGGCTACACCTTC.

The chain carries TRBV6-2 or TRBV6-3 and TRBJ2-5; the match to TRBD1 covers 7 bases. Germline lookup yields CDR1 MNHEY and CDR2 SVGEGT. The CDR3 is 16 amino acids. V was pared by 2 bases and J by 0 bases, with 6 bases of the junction left unmatched. The DNA for the CDR3 is TGTGCCAGCAGTTACAATCAGGACAGGTACCAAGAGACCCAGTACTTC. The encoded protein is CASSYNQDRYQETQYF.

The rearrangement uses TRBV7-2 and TRBJ2-3; possible D gene TRBD2, 5 bases. Per the germline V gene, CDR1 is SGHTA and CDR2 is FQGNSA. The CDR3 totals 16 residues. V lost 2 bases to trimming and J lost 0 bases, with 12 bases between them. For the CDR3, the DNA is TGTGCCAGCAGCTTATTACGGGAATATAGCACAGATACGCAGTATTTT. Its protein product is CASSLLREYSTDTQYF.

This clonotype was observed a handful of times. The genes are TRBV20-1 and TRBJ2-1; 11 positions match TRBD2. The germline gives CDR1 DFQATT, CDR2 SNEGSKA (reference sequence). Unmatched junction bases numbered 10, after V lost 3 bases and J lost 9 bases. The CDR3 is made up of 15 amino acids. CDR3 in amino acids: CSASITSGGGGEQFF. The DNA for the CDR3 is TGCAGTGCTAGCATCACTAGCGGGGGCGGAGGTGAGCAGTTCTTC.